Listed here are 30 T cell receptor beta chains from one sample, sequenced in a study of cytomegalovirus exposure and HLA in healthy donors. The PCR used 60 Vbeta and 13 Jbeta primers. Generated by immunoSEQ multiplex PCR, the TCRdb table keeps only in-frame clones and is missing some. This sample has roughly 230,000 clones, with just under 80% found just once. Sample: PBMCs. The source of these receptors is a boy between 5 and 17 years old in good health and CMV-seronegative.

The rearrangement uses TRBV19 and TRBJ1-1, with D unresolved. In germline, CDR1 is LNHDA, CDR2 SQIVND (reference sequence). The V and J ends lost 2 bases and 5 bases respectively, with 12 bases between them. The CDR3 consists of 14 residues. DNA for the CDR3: TGTGCCAGTAGTATAACCATATCTCAGACTGAAGCTTTCTTT. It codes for CASSITISQTEAFF.

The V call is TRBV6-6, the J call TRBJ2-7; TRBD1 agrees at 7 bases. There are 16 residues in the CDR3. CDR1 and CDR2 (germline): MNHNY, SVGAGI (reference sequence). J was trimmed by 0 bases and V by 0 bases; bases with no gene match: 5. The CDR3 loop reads CASSYSTGMPSYEQYF. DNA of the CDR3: TGTGCCAGCAGTTACTCGACAGGGATGCCCTCCTACGAGCAGTACTTC.

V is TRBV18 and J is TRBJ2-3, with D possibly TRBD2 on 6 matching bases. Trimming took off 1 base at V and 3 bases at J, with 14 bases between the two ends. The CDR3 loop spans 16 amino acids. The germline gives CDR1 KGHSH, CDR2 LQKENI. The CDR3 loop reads CASSPLRRARTDTQYF. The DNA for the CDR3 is TGTGCCAGCTCACCACTCCGGAGGGCAAGAACAGATACGCAGTATTTT.

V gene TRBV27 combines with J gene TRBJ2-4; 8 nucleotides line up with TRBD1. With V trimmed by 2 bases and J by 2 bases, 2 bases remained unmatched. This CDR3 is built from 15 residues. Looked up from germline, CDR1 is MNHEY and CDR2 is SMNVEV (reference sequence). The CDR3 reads CASSLPGGSKNIQYF. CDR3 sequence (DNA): TGTGCCAGCAGTTTACCAGGGGGCTCCAAAAACATTCAGTACTTC.

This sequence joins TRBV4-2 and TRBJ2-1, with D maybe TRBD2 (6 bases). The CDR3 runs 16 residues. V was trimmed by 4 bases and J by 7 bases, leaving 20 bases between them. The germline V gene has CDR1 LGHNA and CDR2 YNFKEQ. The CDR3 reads CASSRKDLAKTNEQFF. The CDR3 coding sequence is TGTGCCAGCAGCCGAAAGGATCTAGCGAAGACTAATGAGCAGTTCTTC.

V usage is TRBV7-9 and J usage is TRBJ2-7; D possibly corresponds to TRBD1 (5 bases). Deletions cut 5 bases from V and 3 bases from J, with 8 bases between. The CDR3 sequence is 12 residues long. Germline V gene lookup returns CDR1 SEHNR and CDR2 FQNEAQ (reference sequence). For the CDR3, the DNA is TGTGCCAGCAGCCAAACAGGCTACGAGCAGTACTTC. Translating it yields CASSQTGYEQYF.

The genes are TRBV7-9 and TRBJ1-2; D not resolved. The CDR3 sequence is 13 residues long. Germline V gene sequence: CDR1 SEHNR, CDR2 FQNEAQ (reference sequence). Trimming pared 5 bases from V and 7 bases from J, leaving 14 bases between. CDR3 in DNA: TGTGCCAGCAGCCGACCCGGAGAGGGTGGCTACACCTTC. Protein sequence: CASSRPGEGGYTF.

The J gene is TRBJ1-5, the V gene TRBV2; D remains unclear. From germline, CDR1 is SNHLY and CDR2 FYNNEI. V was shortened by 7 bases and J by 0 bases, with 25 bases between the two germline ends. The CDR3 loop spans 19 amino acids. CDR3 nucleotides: TGTGCCAGCACCCCTCGACACCCAGTATCGACGAATAGCAATCAGCCCCAGCATTTT. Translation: CASTPRHPVSTNSNQPQHF.

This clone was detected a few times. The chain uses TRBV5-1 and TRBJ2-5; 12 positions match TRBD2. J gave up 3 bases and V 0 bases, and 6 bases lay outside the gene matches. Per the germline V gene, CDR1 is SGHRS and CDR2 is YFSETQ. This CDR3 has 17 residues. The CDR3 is CASSLGAASGGEETQYF. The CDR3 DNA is TGCGCCAGCAGCTTGGGGGCAGCTAGCGGGGGGGAAGAGACCCAGTACTTC. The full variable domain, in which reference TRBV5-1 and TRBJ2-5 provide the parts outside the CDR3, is KAGVTQTPRYLIKTRGQQVTLSCSPISGHRSVSWYQQTPGQGLQFLFEYFSETQRNKGNFPGRFSGRQFSNSRSEMNVSTLELGDSALYLCASSLGAASGGEETQYFGPGTRLLVL.

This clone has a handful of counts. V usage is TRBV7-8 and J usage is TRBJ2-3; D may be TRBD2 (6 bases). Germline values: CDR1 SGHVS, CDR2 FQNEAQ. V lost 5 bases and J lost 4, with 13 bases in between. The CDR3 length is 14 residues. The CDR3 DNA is TGTGCCAGCAGCCCGACTAGAATGTCAGATACGCAGTATTTT. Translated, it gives CASSPTRMSDTQYF.

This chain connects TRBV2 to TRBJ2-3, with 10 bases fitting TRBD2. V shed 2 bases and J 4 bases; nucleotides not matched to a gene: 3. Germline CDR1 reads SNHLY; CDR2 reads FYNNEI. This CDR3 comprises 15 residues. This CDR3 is CASSEPSGRADTQYF. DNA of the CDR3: TGTGCCAGCAGTGAACCCAGCGGGAGGGCAGATACGCAGTATTTT.

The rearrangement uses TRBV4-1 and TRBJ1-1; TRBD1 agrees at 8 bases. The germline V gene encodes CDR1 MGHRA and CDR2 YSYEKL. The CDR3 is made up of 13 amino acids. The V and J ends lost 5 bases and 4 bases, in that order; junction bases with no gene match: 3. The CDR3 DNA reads TGCGCCAGCAGCGACAGGGGCTTCACTGAAGCTTTCTTT. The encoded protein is CASSDRGFTEAFF.

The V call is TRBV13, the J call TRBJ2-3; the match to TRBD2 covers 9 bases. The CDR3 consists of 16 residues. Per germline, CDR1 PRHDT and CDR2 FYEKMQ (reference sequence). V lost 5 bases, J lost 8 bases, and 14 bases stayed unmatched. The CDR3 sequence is CASSPNSGGSSGTQYF. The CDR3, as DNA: TGTGCCAGCAGCCCCAACAGCGGGGGGTCCTCAGGTACGCAGTATTTT. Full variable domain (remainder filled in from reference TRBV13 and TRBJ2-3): AAGVIQSPRHLIKEKRETATLKCYPIPRHDTVYWYQQGPGQDPQFLISFYEKMQSDKGSIPDRFSAQQFSDYHSELNMSSLELGDSALYFCASSPNSGGSSGTQYFGPGTRLTVL.

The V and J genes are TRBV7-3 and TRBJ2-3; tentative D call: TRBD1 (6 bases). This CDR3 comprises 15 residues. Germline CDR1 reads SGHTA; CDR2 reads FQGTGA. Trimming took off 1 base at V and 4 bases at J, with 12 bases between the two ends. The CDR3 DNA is TGTGCCAGCAGCTTAAGAGGGGGAAGGTCAGATACGCAGTATTTT. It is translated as CASSLRGGRSDTQYF. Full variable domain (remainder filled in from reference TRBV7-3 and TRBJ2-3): GAGVSQTPSNKVTEKGKYVELRCDPISGHTALYWYRQSLGQGPEFLIYFQGTGAADDSGLPNDRFFAVRPEGSVSTLKIQRTERGDSAVYLCASSLRGGRSDTQYFGPGTRLTVL.

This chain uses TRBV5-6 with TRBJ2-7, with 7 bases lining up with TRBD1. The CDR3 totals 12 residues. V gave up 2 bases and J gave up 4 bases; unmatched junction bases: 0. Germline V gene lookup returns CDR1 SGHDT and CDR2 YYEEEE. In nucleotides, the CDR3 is TGTGCCAGCAGCTTACAGGGGTACGAGCAGTACTTC. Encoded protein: CASSLQGYEQYF.

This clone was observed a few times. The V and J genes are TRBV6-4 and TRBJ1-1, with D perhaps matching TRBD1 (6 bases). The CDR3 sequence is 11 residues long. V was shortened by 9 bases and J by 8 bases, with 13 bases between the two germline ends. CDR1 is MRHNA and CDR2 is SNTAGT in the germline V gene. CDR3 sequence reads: CASPTGLEAFF. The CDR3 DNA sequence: TGTGCCAGTCCAACAGGGCTCGAAGCTTTCTTT.

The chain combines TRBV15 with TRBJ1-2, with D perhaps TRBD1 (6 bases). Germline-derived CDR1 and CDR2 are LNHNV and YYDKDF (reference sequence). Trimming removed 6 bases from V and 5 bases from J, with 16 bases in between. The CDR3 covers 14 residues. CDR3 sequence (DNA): TGTGCCACCAGTCTGGACAGCCGCCTTTATGGCTACACCTTC. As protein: CATSLDSRLYGYTF.

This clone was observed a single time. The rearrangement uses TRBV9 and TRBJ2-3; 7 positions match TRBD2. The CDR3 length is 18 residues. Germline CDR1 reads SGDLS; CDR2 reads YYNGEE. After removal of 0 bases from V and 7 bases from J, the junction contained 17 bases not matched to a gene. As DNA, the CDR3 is TGTGCCAGCAGCGTAGCCCGGGGAGGGGAAGGAGGAGGGCATACGCAGTATTTT. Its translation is CASSVARGGEGGGHTQYF.

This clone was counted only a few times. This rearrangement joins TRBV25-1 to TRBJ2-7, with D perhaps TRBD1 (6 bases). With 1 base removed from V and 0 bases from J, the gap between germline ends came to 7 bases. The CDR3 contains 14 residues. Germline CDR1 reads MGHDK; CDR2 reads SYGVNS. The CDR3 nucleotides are TGTGCCAGCAGTGAATTAGGGGGCTCCTACGAGCAGTACTTC. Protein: CASSELGGSYEQYF.

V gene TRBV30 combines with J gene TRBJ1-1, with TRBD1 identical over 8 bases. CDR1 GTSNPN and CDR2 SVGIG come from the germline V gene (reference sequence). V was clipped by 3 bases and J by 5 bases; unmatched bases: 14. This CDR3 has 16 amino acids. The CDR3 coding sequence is TGTGCCTGGAGGGATATAGGACAGGGCCCGAGAACTGAAGCTTTCTTT. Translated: CAWRDIGQGPRTEAFF.

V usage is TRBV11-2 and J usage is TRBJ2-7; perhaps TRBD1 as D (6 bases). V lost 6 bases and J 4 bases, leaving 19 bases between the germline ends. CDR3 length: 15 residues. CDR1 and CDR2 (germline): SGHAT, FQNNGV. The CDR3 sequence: CASRLRLGARYEQYF. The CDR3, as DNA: TGTGCCAGCAGGTTACGGCTGGGGGCTAGGTACGAGCAGTACTTC.

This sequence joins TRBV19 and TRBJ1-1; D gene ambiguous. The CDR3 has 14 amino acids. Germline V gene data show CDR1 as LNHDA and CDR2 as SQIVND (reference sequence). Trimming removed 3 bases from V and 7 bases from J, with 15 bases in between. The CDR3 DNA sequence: TGTGCCAGTAGTATGAACCCAACTCGAGGTGAAGCTTTCTTT. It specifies CASSMNPTRGEAFF.

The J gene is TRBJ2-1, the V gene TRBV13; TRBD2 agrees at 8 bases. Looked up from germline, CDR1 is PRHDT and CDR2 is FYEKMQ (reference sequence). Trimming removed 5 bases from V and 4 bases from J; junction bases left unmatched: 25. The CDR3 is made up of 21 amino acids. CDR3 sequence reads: CASSTTEAIAGSHTRYNEQFF. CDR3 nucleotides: TGTGCCAGCAGCACGACTGAGGCTATAGCGGGGTCTCATACTCGATACAATGAGCAGTTCTTC. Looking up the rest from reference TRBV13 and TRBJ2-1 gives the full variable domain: AAGVIQSPRHLIKEKRETATLKCYPIPRHDTVYWYQQGPGQDPQFLISFYEKMQSDKGSIPDRFSAQQFSDYHSELNMSSLELGDSALYFCASSTTEAIAGSHTRYNEQFFGPGTRLTVL.

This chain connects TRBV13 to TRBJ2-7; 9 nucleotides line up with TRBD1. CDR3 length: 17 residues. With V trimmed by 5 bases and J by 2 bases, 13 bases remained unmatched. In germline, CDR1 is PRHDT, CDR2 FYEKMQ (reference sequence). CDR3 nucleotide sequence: TGTGCCAGCAGCCCTAGGCGGGACAGGGTAGGGACCTACGAGCAGTACTTC. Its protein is CASSPRRDRVGTYEQYF.

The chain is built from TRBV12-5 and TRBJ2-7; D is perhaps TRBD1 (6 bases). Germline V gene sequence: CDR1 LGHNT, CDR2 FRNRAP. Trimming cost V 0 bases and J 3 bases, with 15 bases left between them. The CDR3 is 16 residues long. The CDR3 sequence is CASGLVLRQDSYEQYF. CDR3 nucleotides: TGTGCTAGTGGTTTGGTTTTAAGACAGGATAGCTACGAGCAGTACTTC.

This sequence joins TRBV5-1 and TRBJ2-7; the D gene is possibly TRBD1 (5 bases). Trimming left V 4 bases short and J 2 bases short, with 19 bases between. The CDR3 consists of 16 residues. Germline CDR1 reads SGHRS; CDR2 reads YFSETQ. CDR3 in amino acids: CASSLGADKRTYEQYF. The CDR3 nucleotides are TGCGCCAGCAGCCTGGGTGCGGACAAAAGAACCTACGAGCAGTACTTC. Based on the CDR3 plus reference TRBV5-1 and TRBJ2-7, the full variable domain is KAGVTQTPRYLIKTRGQQVTLSCSPISGHRSVSWYQQTPGQGLQFLFEYFSETQRNKGNFPGRFSGRQFSNSRSEMNVSTLELGDSALYLCASSLGADKRTYEQYFGPGTRLTVT.

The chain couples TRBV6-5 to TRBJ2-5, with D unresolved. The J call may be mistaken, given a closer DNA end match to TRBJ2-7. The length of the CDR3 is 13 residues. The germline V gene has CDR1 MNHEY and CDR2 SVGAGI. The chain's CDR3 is CASSYSNSYEQYF. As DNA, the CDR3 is TGTGCCAGCAGTTACTCGAACTCCTACGAGCAGTACTTC.

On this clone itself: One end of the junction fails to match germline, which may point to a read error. The chain's CDR3 is CASNEGAQAPNYGYTF. CDR3 DNA sequence: TGTGCCAGCAATGAAGGGGCGCAGGCCCCTAACTATGGCTACACCTTC. The chain recombines TRBV2 with TRBJ1-2; D possibly corresponds to TRBD1 (5 bases). The CDR3 runs to 16 residues. In germline, CDR1 is SNHLY, CDR2 FYNNEI.

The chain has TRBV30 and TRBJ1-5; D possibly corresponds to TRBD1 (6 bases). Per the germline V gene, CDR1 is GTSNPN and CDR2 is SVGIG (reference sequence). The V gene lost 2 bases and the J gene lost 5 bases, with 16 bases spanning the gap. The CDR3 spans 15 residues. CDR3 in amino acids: CAWSLGGGGDQPQHF. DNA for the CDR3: TGTGCCTGGAGTCTTGGGGGGGGCGGGGATCAGCCCCAGCATTTT.

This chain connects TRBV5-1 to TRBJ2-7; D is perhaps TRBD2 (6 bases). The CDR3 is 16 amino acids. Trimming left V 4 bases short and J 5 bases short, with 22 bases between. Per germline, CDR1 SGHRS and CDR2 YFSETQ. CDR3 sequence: CASSRGGAEGSHEQYF. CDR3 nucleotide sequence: TGCGCCAGCAGCCGGGGCGGCGCGGAGGGGTCCCACGAGCAGTACTTC.